Below, 32 T cell receptor beta chains from the same sample are listed, as sequenced in a study of T-cell memory formation after mild COVID-19 (dated by TCRdb to 2020 to 2023). Library generation was performed with 5' RACE. TCRdb records Illumina NovaSeq 6000 as the sequencer. TCRdb trimmed public reads at Q25 via fastp, called clones via MiXCR and kept in-frame beta chains. Rows matching on CDR3 protein sequence are summarized as one entry with the most common DNA and genes. The sample table records fewer than 400,000 distinct CDR3 sequences; 16% of these occur just once. The ten largest clonotypes hold 20% to 25% of the sample. What was sequenced was PBMCs or a T cell subset sorted from them (not recorded which). Every receptor here comes from a man between 18 and 29 years old who had mild COVID-19 (a few samples of this study predate the infection). The sample titles of this study are shuffled in the database, so cell type and time point are left out; the donor was told from shared clones.

The chain has TRBV6-2 or TRBV6-3 and TRBJ1-5; D perhaps matches TRBD1 (5 bases). With 6 bases removed from V and 5 bases from J, the gap between germline ends came to 14 bases. Germline V gene sequence: CDR1 MNHEY, CDR2 SVGEGT. The CDR3 runs to 14 residues. The CDR3 bases are TGTGCCAGCAGACCCGCAGGGAATGATCAGCCCCAGCATTTT. Its translation is CASRPAGNDQPQHF.

This chain uses TRBV27 with TRBJ2-5; 10 bases align to TRBD2. The CDR3 contains 17 residues. Germline trimming cut 2 bases from V and 1 base from J; bases unmatched to any gene: 7. Germline lookup yields CDR1 MNHEY and CDR2 SMNVEV (reference sequence). Here the CDR3 reads CASSLSLTSGVQETQYF. The CDR3 DNA is TGTGCCAGCAGTTTAAGTTTAACTAGCGGGGTCCAAGAGACCCAGTACTTC.

This clonotype was observed a few times. V gene TRBV7-9 combines with J gene TRBJ2-2; D uncertain. Germline CDR1 and CDR2: SEHNR and FQNEAQ (reference sequence). The CDR3 sequence is 13 residues long. Trimming shortened V by 0 bases and J by 13 bases, and 12 bases separated the two germline ends. The CDR3 DNA sequence: TGTGCCAGCAGCTTAGCGCGAATGGGTGTGCTGTTTTTT. It codes for CASSLARMGVLFF. The variable domain in full, with the rest retrieved from reference TRBV7-9 and TRBJ2-2, is DTGVSQNPRHKITKRGQNVTFRCDPISEHNRLYWYRQTLGQGPEFLTYFQNEAQLEKSRLLSDRFSAERPKGSFSTLEIQRTEQGDSAMYLCASSLARMGVLFFGEGSRLTVL.

This clonotype was observed a handful of times. This chain joins TRBV12-3 or TRBV12-4 and TRBJ1-5; D unclear. V was shortened by 6 bases and J by 0 bases, with 9 bases between the two germline ends. The CDR3 has 14 amino acids. CDR3 region: CASRGRYSNQPQHF. The CDR3 DNA sequence: TGTGCCAGCAGAGGACGGTATAGCAATCAGCCCCAGCATTTT.

This clonotype was seen a handful of times. The chain recombines TRBV7-2 with TRBJ2-3, with D maybe TRBD2 (7 bases). V gave up 6 bases and J gave up 6 bases, with 13 bases separating them. The CDR3 runs to 13 residues. CDR1 and CDR2 (germline): SGHTA, FQGNSA. The CDR3 reads CASRPGGFDTQYF. For the CDR3, the DNA is TGTGCCAGCAGGCCGGGGGGCTTTGATACGCAGTATTTT. Variable domain in full (rest from reference TRBV7-2 and TRBJ2-3): GAGVSQSPSNKVTEKGKDVELRCDPISGHTALYWYRQSLGQGLEFLIYFQGNSAPDKSGLPSDRFSAERTGGSVSTLTIQRTQQEDSAVYLCASRPGGFDTQYFGPGTRLTVL.

V usage is TRBV3-1 and J usage is TRBJ2-5; D is ambiguous. The CDR3 spans 12 residues. Germline V gene sequence: CDR1 LGHDT, CDR2 YNNKEL (reference sequence). Deletions cut 8 bases from V and 1 base from J, with 8 bases between. The CDR3 reads CASFRFQETQYF. The CDR3 DNA follows: TGTGCCAGCTTCAGGTTCCAAGAGACCCAGTACTTC.

This clonotype came up a few times. The V gene is TRBV29-1, the J gene TRBJ1-1; the match to TRBD1 covers 7 bases. The CDR3 runs to 13 residues. The germline V gene encodes CDR1 SQVTM and CDR2 ANQGSEA. Unmatched junction bases numbered 6, after V lost 6 bases and J lost 2 bases. The CDR3 spells CSVSGTANTEAFF. CDR3 DNA: TGCAGCGTCTCCGGGACAGCCAACACTGAAGCTTTCTTT. The full variable domain, with the rest looked up from reference TRBV29-1 and TRBJ1-1, is SAVISQKPSRDICQRGTSLTIQCQVDSQVTMMFWYRQQPGQSLTLIATANQGSEATYESGFVIDKFPISRPNLTFSTLTVSNMSPEDSSIYLCSVSGTANTEAFFGQGTRLTVV.

A few counts support this clonotype. This chain connects TRBV20-1 to TRBJ1-2; maybe TRBD1 (6 bases). Germline lookup yields CDR1 DFQATT and CDR2 SNEGSKA (reference sequence). This CDR3 region has 15 residues. The V end was cut by 0 bases, the J end by 2 bases, with 13 bases between. The CDR3 region is CSARDQRGRNYGYTF. Here the CDR3 DNA reads TGCAGTGCTAGAGATCAACGGGGGCGGAACTATGGCTACACCTTC.

The chain has TRBV7-9 and TRBJ1-2; D gene uncertain. Germline V gene sequence: CDR1 SEHNR, CDR2 FQNEAQ (reference sequence). Trimming shortened V by 3 bases and J by 4 bases, and 6 bases separated the two germline ends. CDR3 length: 12 amino acids. This chain's CDR3 is CASSFNSYGYTF. In nucleotides, the CDR3 is TGTGCCAGCAGCTTCAACAGCTATGGCTACACCTTC.

This clonotype came up many times. The CDR3 DNA reads as TGCGCCAGCAGCCTCGGACTAGCGGGAAGCACAGATACGCAGTATTTT. Residues: CASSLGLAGSTDTQYF. The chain uses TRBV5-1 and TRBJ2-3; TRBD2 aligns across 12 bases. Germline V gene lookup returns CDR1 SGHRS and CDR2 YFSETQ. Germline trimming cut 4 bases from V and 0 bases from J; bases unmatched to any gene: 3. This CDR3 is 16 amino acids long. The variable domain in full, with the rest retrieved from reference TRBV5-1 and TRBJ2-3, is KAGVTQTPRYLIKTRGQQVTLSCSPISGHRSVSWYQQTPGQGLQFLFEYFSETQRNKGNFPGRFSGRQFSNSRSEMNVSTLELGDSALYLCASSLGLAGSTDTQYFGPGTRLTVL.

This CDR3 reads CASRNPDRAAFF. CDR3 coding DNA: TGTGCCAGCAGAAACCCCGACAGGGCCGCTTTCTTT. The V call is TRBV12-3 or TRBV12-4, the J call TRBJ1-1, with 7 bases fitting TRBD1. The ends lost 6 bases at V and 11 bases at J; junction bases unmatched: 9. The CDR3 totals 12 residues.

The chain couples TRBV3-1 to TRBJ2-1, with 10 bases aligning to TRBD2. Germline V gene data show CDR1 as LGHDT and CDR2 as YNNKEL (reference sequence). CDR3 size: 14 residues. The junction had 7 bases not matched to a gene; V was cut back by 4 bases and J by 10 bases. The CDR3: CASSPTLSGREQFF. The CDR3 DNA reads as TGTGCCAGCAGCCCTACGCTTAGCGGGAGGGAGCAGTTCTTC.

This clonotype was observed a handful of times. V gene TRBV7-9 combines with J gene TRBJ2-1, with a weak D call TRBD1 (6 bases). This CDR3 has 14 residues. The V end was cut by 5 bases, the J end by 5 bases, with 13 bases between. Germline CDR1 and CDR2: SEHNR and FQNEAQ (reference sequence). The CDR3 spells CASSHLGDNNEQFF. The CDR3 DNA sequence: TGTGCCAGCAGCCACCTGGGGGACAACAATGAGCAGTTCTTC.

The chain joins TRBV15 to TRBJ2-7, with unresolved D. This CDR3 has 13 amino acids. Per the germline V gene, CDR1 is LNHNV and CDR2 is YYDKDF (reference sequence). Trimming shortened V by 2 bases and J by 1 base, and 6 bases separated the two germline ends. CDR3 in amino acids: CATSRMDSYEQYF. DNA of the CDR3: TGTGCCACCAGCAGAATGGATTCCTACGAGCAGTACTTC.

This clonotype has a handful of counts. The gene calls are TRBV6-2 or TRBV6-3 and TRBJ2-1, with D perhaps TRBD2 (6 bases). V was cut by 0 bases and J by 3 bases, with 15 bases left in between. This CDR3 region has 17 residues. Germline V lookup: CDR1 MNHEY, CDR2 SVGEGT. In nucleotides, the CDR3 is TGTGCCAGCAGTTACTCTCCCCCTCGGGGGATCTACAATGAGCAGTTCTTC. It is translated as CASSYSPPRGIYNEQFF.

The chain carries TRBV7-2 and TRBJ2-5; TRBD1 matches at 7 bases. This CDR3 contains 13 residues. CDR1 is SGHTA and CDR2 is FQGNSA in the germline V gene. V dropped 6 bases and J dropped 2; count of bases not matched to a gene: 3. DNA of the CDR3: TGTGCCAGCAGACAGGGGTGGCAAGAGACCCAGTACTTC. This gives the protein CASRQGWQETQYF.

The V and J genes are TRBV20-1 and TRBJ2-3; 11 nucleotides line up with TRBD2. Looked up from germline, CDR1 is DFQATT and CDR2 is SNEGSKA (reference sequence). The CDR3 sequence is 15 residues long. V was clipped by 4 bases and J by 2 bases; unmatched bases: 5. CDR3 region: CSAIRLAGPTDTQYF. The CDR3 region has the DNA TGCAGTGCTATTAGACTAGCGGGGCCCACAGATACGCAGTATTTT.

This clonotype came up a few times. This chain links TRBV29-1 with TRBJ1-3, with D possibly TRBD1 on 5 matching bases. Germline V CDR1 and CDR2: SQVTM, ANQGSEA. Trimming pared 7 bases from V and 2 bases from J, leaving 15 bases between. The CDR3 spans 14 residues. CDR3 bases: TGCAGCGCCGATGCCGGGGGTCCTGGAAACACCATATATTTT. Protein sequence: CSADAGGPGNTIYF. The full variable domain, with the rest looked up from reference TRBV29-1 and TRBJ1-3, is SAVISQKPSRDICQRGTSLTIQCQVDSQVTMMFWYRQQPGQSLTLIATANQGSEATYESGFVIDKFPISRPNLTFSTLTVSNMSPEDSSIYLCSADAGGPGNTIYFGEGSWLTVV.

This chain connects TRBV5-1 to TRBJ2-1, with 11 bases aligning to TRBD2. There are 15 residues in the CDR3. Germline lookup yields CDR1 SGHRS and CDR2 YFSETQ. Trimming took 4 bases from V and 6 from J; bases not matched to a gene: 6. The CDR3 DNA is TGCGCCAGCAGCAAGGGACTAGCGGAGGGCAATGAGCAGTTCTTC. This translates into CASSKGLAEGNEQFF.

This clonotype was found a few times. The rearrangement uses TRBV6-2 or TRBV6-3 and TRBJ2-2; no clear D. Trimming stripped 0 bases from V and 2 bases from J, with 4 bases between. The CDR3 spans 14 residues. CDR1 MNHEY and CDR2 SVGEGT come from the germline V gene. CDR3 residues: CASSYSRNTGELFF. In nucleotides, the CDR3 is TGTGCCAGCAGTTACTCGAGAAACACCGGGGAGCTGTTTTTT.

The V call is TRBV30, the J call TRBJ2-7; D tentatively reads TRBD1 or TRBD2 (5 bases each). The CDR3 runs 14 residues. The V and J ends lost 2 bases and 3 bases respectively, with 14 bases between them. Germline V gene lookup returns CDR1 GTSNPN and CDR2 SVGIG (reference sequence). CDR3 amino acids: CAWSSSGQGYEQYF. CDR3 bases: TGTGCCTGGAGTAGCAGCGGCCAGGGCTACGAGCAGTACTTC.

V gene TRBV2 combines with J gene TRBJ2-7; D is perhaps TRBD1 (6 bases). V lost 6 bases, J lost 3 bases, and 12 bases lay in between. Germline V gene sequence: CDR1 SNHLY, CDR2 FYNNEI. The CDR3 length is 13 residues. DNA of the CDR3: TGTGCCAGCAGGGGTGGACAGTACTACGAGCAGTACGTC. Its protein product is CASRGGQYYEQYV.

This clonotype was recorded a few times. The CDR3 sequence is CASSLQDSYEQYV. As DNA, the CDR3 is TGTGCCAGCAGCTTGCAGGACTCCTACGAGCAGTACGTC. J is TRBJ2-7 and V is TRBV7-2; the D is unclear. This CDR3 region has 13 residues. Trimming cost V 3 bases and J 0 bases, with 6 bases left between them. Germline CDR1 is SGHTA and CDR2 is FQGNSA.

The chain recombines TRBV20-1 with TRBJ1-4; D is perhaps TRBD1 (5 bases). The length of the CDR3 is 13 residues. CDR1 is DFQATT and CDR2 is SNEGSKA in the germline V gene (reference sequence). Trimming cost V 6 bases and J 5 bases, with 13 bases left between them. The CDR3 is CSARGTLNEKLFF. CDR3 nucleotides: TGCAGTGCAAGGGGAACTTTAAATGAAAAACTGTTTTTT.

Many counts were recorded for this clonotype. The chain employs TRBV5-4 and TRBJ2-7, with D tentatively TRBD1 (6 bases). The CDR3 spans 15 residues. Germline values: CDR1 SGHNT, CDR2 YYREEE (reference sequence). Trimming took off 5 bases at V and 1 base at J, with 16 bases between the two ends. For the CDR3, the DNA is TGTGCCAGCAGTCCGGGACATGGATCTTCCTACGAGCAGTACTTC. Amino acids: CASSPGHGSSYEQYF.

A few counts support this clonotype. The genes are TRBV4-2 and TRBJ1-5; D is unclear. V shed 4 bases and J shed 5 bases, with 18 bases lying between them. The CDR3 loop spans 16 amino acids. From germline, CDR1 is LGHNA and CDR2 YNFKEQ. The CDR3 DNA sequence: TGTGCCAGCAGCCCCCGGGTTGATACCTTATATCAGCCCCAGCATTTT. Its translation: CASSPRVDTLYQPQHF.

This chain joins TRBV29-1 and TRBJ1-2; possible D gene TRBD1, 5 bases. Trimming cost V 4 bases and J 5 bases, with 17 bases left between them. In germline, CDR1 is SQVTM, CDR2 ANQGSEA. The CDR3 sequence is 14 residues long. CDR3 loop: CSVGEWRDAYGYTF. CDR3 sequence (DNA): TGCAGCGTTGGGGAGTGGAGGGACGCATATGGCTACACCTTC.

The chain recombines TRBV11-2 with TRBJ1-1; D ambiguous. The CDR3 contains 14 residues. The V and J ends lost 1 base and 1 base respectively, with 7 bases between them. In germline, CDR1 is SGHAT, CDR2 FQNNGV. Written as DNA, the CDR3 is TGTGCCAGCAGCTTAGGACGGTGGAACACTGAAGCTTTCTTT. Translating gives CASSLGRWNTEAFF.

This chain connects TRBV2 to TRBJ2-7; either TRBD1 or TRBD2 may supply D (7 bases each). This CDR3 has 15 residues. Germline V lookup: CDR1 SNHLY, CDR2 FYNNEI. Trimming shortened V by 6 bases and J by 0 bases, and 15 bases separated the two germline ends. The CDR3 spells CASRGEGTASYEQYF. CDR3 bases: TGTGCCAGCAGGGGGGAGGGGACAGCCTCCTACGAGCAGTACTTC.

V gene TRBV7-6 combines with J gene TRBJ2-1, with 8 bases aligning to TRBD2. Trimming removed 1 base from V and 5 bases from J; junction bases left unmatched: 1. Germline V gene data show CDR1 as SGHVS and CDR2 as FNYEAQ. The CDR3 runs 14 residues. CDR3 bases: TGTGCCAGCAGCTTAGTAGCGGGGAACAATGAGCAGTTCTTC. It yields the protein CASSLVAGNNEQFF.

This rearrangement joins TRBV20-1 to TRBJ2-5; perhaps TRBD2 as D (6 bases). CDR1 is DFQATT and CDR2 is SNEGSKA in the germline V gene (reference sequence). This CDR3 has 16 residues. V lost 2 bases and J lost 5, with 21 bases in between. DNA for the CDR3: TGCAGTGCTAGAATCTGGGGGAGGCCGGCGGGGGAGACCCAGTACTTC. This codes for CSARIWGRPAGETQYF.

This clonotype was observed a handful of times. V usage is TRBV5-1 and J usage is TRBJ2-5; 14 bases fit TRBD2. This CDR3 has 18 residues. V lost 4 bases and J lost 3; bases outside the gene matches: 11. In germline, CDR1 is SGHRS, CDR2 YFSETQ. The CDR3 is CASSPGLAGGTREETQYF. The CDR3 bases are TGCGCCAGCAGCCCTGGACTAGCGGGGGGCACTAGAGAAGAGACCCAGTACTTC. Full variable domain (missing parts from reference TRBV5-1 and TRBJ2-5): KAGVTQTPRYLIKTRGQQVTLSCSPISGHRSVSWYQQTPGQGLQFLFEYFSETQRNKGNFPGRFSGRQFSNSRSEMNVSTLELGDSALYLCASSPGLAGGTREETQYFGPGTRLLVL.